One sample yielded the 20 T cell receptor beta chains listed below, sequenced in a study of cytomegalovirus exposure and HLA in healthy donors. The PCR employed 60 Vbeta primers together with 13 Jbeta primers. Produced via immunoSEQ multiplex PCR; TCRdb's table is partial and in-frame only. The table shows 150,000 or so clones, with approximately 82% occurring only once. Sequencing used PBMCs. These receptors originate from a man aged 25 to 40 in good health and CMV-seropositive.

There are many counts of this clone. This rearrangement joins TRBV5-1 to TRBJ2-7, with D possibly TRBD1 on 5 matching bases. The V gene lost 2 bases and the J gene lost 0 bases, with 6 bases spanning the gap. The CDR3 consists of 13 residues. Per germline, CDR1 SGHRS and CDR2 YFSETQ. CDR3 region: CASSFDSSYEQYF. DNA for the CDR3: TGCGCCAGCAGCTTTGACAGCTCCTACGAGCAGTACTTC. The variable domain in full, completed from reference TRBV5-1 and TRBJ2-7, reads KAGVTQTPRYLIKTRGQQVTLSCSPISGHRSVSWYQQTPGQGLQFLFEYFSETQRNKGNFPGRFSGRQFSNSRSEMNVSTLELGDSALYLCASSFDSSYEQYFGPGTRLTVT.

This clone was seen a handful of times. Other DNA sequences in the sample encode the same CDR3. The rearrangement links TRBV7-9 to TRBJ1-1, with TRBD1 as a possible D gene (6 bases). Trimming removed 5 bases from V and 0 bases from J, with 13 bases in between. The CDR3 has 15 residues. Germline V CDR1 and CDR2: SEHNR, FQNEAQ (reference sequence). Here the CDR3 reads CASSRGGGMNTEAFF. DNA for the CDR3: TGTGCCAGCAGCCGAGGGGGGGGCATGAACACTGAAGCTTTCTTT.

This clone was observed a single time. The chain combines TRBV19 with TRBJ2-5; D possibly corresponds to TRBD1 (5 bases). The DNA end is a closer match to TRBJ2-7, so the J assignment may be wrong. The germline V gene encodes CDR1 LNHDA and CDR2 SQIVND (reference sequence). The CDR3 runs 13 residues. CDR3 sequence (DNA): TGTGCCAGTAGTATGGACGGCAGGGCCGAGCAGTACTTC. Protein sequence: CASSMDGRAEQYF.

The chain employs TRBV11-2 and TRBJ2-3; 7 positions agree with TRBD2. The germline gives CDR1 SGHAT, CDR2 FQNNGV. The CDR3 runs 15 residues. The ends lost 3 bases at V and 1 base at J; junction bases unmatched: 4. CDR3 coding DNA: TGTGCCAGCAGCTTCAGCGGGACTGGCACAGATACGCAGTATTTT. Residues: CASSFSGTGTDTQYF.

J is TRBJ2-1 and V is TRBV4-1; D perhaps matches TRBD2 (5 bases). This CDR3 has 14 residues. The V end was cut by 3 bases, the J end by 8 bases, with 14 bases between. In germline, CDR1 is MGHRA, CDR2 YSYEKL. The CDR3 DNA reads as TGCGCCAGCAGCCACCCCGGGGTAGTATATGAGCAGTTCTTC. Encoded protein: CASSHPGVVYEQFF.

This chain uses TRBV14 with TRBJ2-3, with D perhaps matching TRBD1 (5 bases). Looked up from germline, CDR1 is SGHDN and CDR2 is FVKESK. The V end was cut by 0 bases, the J end by 5 bases, with 6 bases between. The CDR3 is made up of 13 amino acids. The CDR3 DNA reads as TGTGCCAGCAGCCAAGATAGGGGAGATACGCAGTATTTT. It specifies CASSQDRGDTQYF.

CDR3 residues: CATSRNTGNQPQHF. The CDR3 DNA reads as TGTGCCACCAGCAGAAATACAGGGAATCAGCCCCAGCATTTT. This chain joins TRBV15 and TRBJ1-5; a possible D gene is TRBD1 (6 bases). The V and J ends lost 2 bases and 4 bases respectively, with 9 bases between them. Germline V gene lookup returns CDR1 LNHNV and CDR2 YYDKDF (reference sequence). The CDR3 is made up of 14 amino acids.

The V and J genes are TRBV4-1 and TRBJ1-2; 7 bases align to TRBD1. Per the germline V gene, CDR1 is MGHRA and CDR2 is YSYEKL. The CDR3 totals 16 residues. V was pared by 4 bases and J by 8 bases, with 16 bases of the junction left unmatched. In DNA form, the CDR3 reads TGCGCCAGCAGCCCCAATCGAGACAAGGGGGCCCACGGCTACACCTTC. It yields the protein CASSPNRDKGAHGYTF.

This clone was recorded only once. V gene TRBV28 combines with J gene TRBJ2-5; D perhaps matches TRBD2 (6 bases). The DNA end lines up better with TRBJ2-7; the J call may be wrong. The germline gives CDR1 MDHEN, CDR2 SYDVKM. The CDR3 loop spans 13 amino acids. The CDR3 region has the DNA TGTGCCAGCACCCGAGGAGGGTCCTACGAGCAGTACTTC. Its translation is CASTRGGSYEQYF.

The J gene is TRBJ1-1, the V gene TRBV10-1; TRBD1 is a possible D gene (6 bases). V lost 4 bases to trimming and J lost 0 bases, with 12 bases between them. The CDR3 runs 15 residues. CDR1 and CDR2 from the germline V gene are WNHNN and SYGVQD (reference sequence). The chain's CDR3 is CASSGEGGLNTEAFF. For the CDR3, the DNA is TGCGCCAGCAGTGGGGAGGGGGGCCTGAACACTGAAGCTTTCTTT.

The chain employs TRBV6-1 and TRBJ1-3; D might be TRBD1 (6 bases). The V and J ends lost 2 bases and 4 bases respectively, with 12 bases between them. CDR3 length: 15 amino acids. Germline V CDR1 and CDR2: MNHNS, SASEGT. CDR3 sequence (DNA): TGTGCCAGCAGTGAAAATGGGGGCAGCGGAAACACCATATATTTT. Amino acids: CASSENGGSGNTIYF.

This chain joins TRBV18 and TRBJ2-7; possible D gene TRBD1, 7 bases. Trimming took off 4 bases at V and 5 bases at J, with 12 bases between the two ends. CDR1 and CDR2 from the germline V gene are KGHSH and LQKENI. The CDR3 is 13 residues long. In DNA form, the CDR3 reads TGTGCCAGCTCACGGCGGGACAGTAACGAGCAGTACTTC. Translation gives CASSRRDSNEQYF.

This clone was detected once. The chain is built from TRBV5-1 and TRBJ2-1, with D maybe TRBD2 (5 bases). Looked up from germline, CDR1 is SGHRS and CDR2 is YFSETQ. Trimming cost V 1 base and J 2 bases, with 13 bases left between them. This CDR3 is 16 amino acids long. The CDR3 is CASSLNSGSPYNEQFF. The DNA of the CDR3 is TGCGCCAGCAGCTTGAATTCGGGGAGCCCCTACAATGAGCAGTTCTTC.

The rearrangement uses TRBV6-6 and TRBJ2-7; 9 nucleotides line up with TRBD1. The CDR3 extends over 14 amino acids. Germline trimming cut 5 bases from V and 6 bases from J; bases unmatched to any gene: 8. Germline-derived CDR1 and CDR2 are MNHNY and SVGAGI (reference sequence). The CDR3 bases are TGTGCCAGCAGTCTCCTCCCGGGACAGGGCGAGCAGTACTTC. Encoded protein: CASSLLPGQGEQYF.

This clone was found a few times. CDR3 in DNA: TGTGCCAGCCAGGAGGACAGACGATCCTCCTACGAGCAGTACTTC. Its protein product is CASQEDRRSSYEQYF. The chain couples TRBV21-1 to TRBJ2-7; the D call in the table, TRBD1, was not verified against the DNA. TRBV21-1 is designated a pseudogene. This CDR3 spans 15 amino acids.

V and J are TRBV7-8 and TRBJ2-7, with 10 bases aligning to TRBD1. The V and J ends lost 5 bases and 7 bases, in that order; junction bases with no gene match: 11. Germline V CDR1 and CDR2: SGHVS, FQNEAQ. The CDR3 consists of 15 residues. The CDR3 coding sequence is TGTGCCAGCAGCCCCCCCGGGACAGGGGTTCGGGAGCAGTACTTC. Translating it yields CASSPPGTGVREQYF.

The chain uses TRBV28 and TRBJ2-3; 15 bases map to TRBD2. The J segment lost 12 bases and the V segment lost 6 bases, leaving 10 bases of the junction unmatched. CDR3 length: 15 residues. Germline V CDR1 and CDR2: MDHEN, SYDVKM. CDR3 in DNA: TGTGCCAGCAGGCCCCCTGGACTAGCGGGGGGGGCACAGTATTTT. Encoded protein: CASRPPGLAGGAQYF. The entire variable domain, with the rest obtained from reference TRBV28 and TRBJ2-3, is as follows: DVKVTQSSRYLVKRTGEKVFLECVQDMDHENMFWYRQDPGLGLRLIYFSYDVKMKEKGDIPEGYSVSREKKERFSLILESASTNQTSMYLCASRPPGLAGGAQYFGPGTRLTVL.

The chain joins TRBV7-3 to TRBJ2-7; the match to TRBD1 covers 7 bases. The length of the CDR3 is 19 residues. V lost 4 bases to trimming and J lost 1 base; unmatched junction nucleotides: 19. Germline lookup yields CDR1 SGHTA and CDR2 FQGTGA. The CDR3 nucleotides are TGTGCCAGCAGCTCGTTTTCGACAGGGAGCAAAATGGGGTCCTACGAGCAGTACTTC. This sequence encodes CASSSFSTGSKMGSYEQYF.

The chain combines TRBV18 with TRBJ1-1; TRBD1 matches 9 bases. Trimming at V came to 2 bases and at J to 11 bases, leaving 12 bases not matched to a gene. Per the germline V gene, CDR1 is KGHSH and CDR2 is LQKENI. The CDR3 covers 15 residues. The chain's CDR3 is CASSPGTGFEYGAFF. The CDR3 DNA follows: TGTGCCAGCTCACCAGGGACAGGGTTTGAGTACGGGGCTTTCTTT. Looking up the rest from reference TRBV18 and TRBJ1-1 gives the full variable domain: NAGVMQNPRHLVRRRGQEARLRCSPMKGHSHVYWYRQLPEEGLKFMVYLQKENIIDESGMPKERFSAEFPKEGPSILRIQQVVRGDSAAYFCASSPGTGFEYGAFFGQGTRLTVV.

The chain recombines TRBV30 with TRBJ2-3; a weak D match, TRBD2 (7 bases). Germline values: CDR1 GTSNPN, CDR2 SVGIG (reference sequence). Trimming pared 0 bases from V and 4 bases from J, leaving 14 bases between. The CDR3 sequence is 15 residues long. CDR3 residues: CAWSVLGGGADTQYF. CDR3 nucleotides: TGTGCCTGGAGTGTACTTGGGGGGGGCGCAGATACGCAGTATTTT.